This TCR beta chain derives from a study of response to subunit inactivated influenza vaccine. Broader study findings: Authors suggested that a seasonal influenza vaccination recruits few new T cells each time.

This clonotype was seen a few times. Its cognate antigen is unknown. MiXCR, applied by TCRdb to the RT-PCR reads, yields one record per CDR3 protein. The sample contains about half a million distinct CDR3 sequences, about 25% of which appear only once. The CDR3 sequence is 15 residues long. Between the trimmed V and J ends, which lost 0 bases and 1 base, there was a span of 8 bases. CDR1 SGHRS and CDR2 YFSETQ come from the germline V gene. The V and J genes are TRBV5-1 and TRBJ2-1; D may be TRBD1 (5 bases). This TCR came from a man aged 50 to 60 who received an inactivated influenza vaccine. The sequencing here drew on CD4+ T cells sorted from PBMCs, taken 5 to 6 days after vaccination. CDR3 bases: TGCGCCAGCAGCTTGGGACAGACTTCCTACAATGAGCAGTTCTTC. Its protein product is CASSLGQTSYNEQFF.